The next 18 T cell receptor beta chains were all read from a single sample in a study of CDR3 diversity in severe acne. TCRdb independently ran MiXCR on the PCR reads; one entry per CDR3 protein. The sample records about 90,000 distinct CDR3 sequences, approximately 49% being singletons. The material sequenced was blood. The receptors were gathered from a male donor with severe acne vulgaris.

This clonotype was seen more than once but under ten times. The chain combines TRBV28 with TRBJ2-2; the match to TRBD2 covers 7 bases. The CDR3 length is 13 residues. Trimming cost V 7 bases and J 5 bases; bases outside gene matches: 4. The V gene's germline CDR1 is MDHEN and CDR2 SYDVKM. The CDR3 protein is CASNSGWTGELFF. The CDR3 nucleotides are TGTGCCAGCAATAGCGGGTGGACCGGGGAGCTGTTTTTT.

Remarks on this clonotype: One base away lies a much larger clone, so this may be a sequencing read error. The CDR3 is CSVPPRGAGSSTDAQYF. CDR3 nucleotides: TGCAGCGTACCGCCCAGGGGAGCGGGCTCTAGCACAGATGCGCAGTATTTT. The rearrangement joins TRBV29-1 to TRBJ2-3, with D perhaps given as TRBD1 or TRBD2 (6 bases each). Germline CDR1 and CDR2: SQVTM and ANQGSEA. This CDR3 has 17 amino acids.

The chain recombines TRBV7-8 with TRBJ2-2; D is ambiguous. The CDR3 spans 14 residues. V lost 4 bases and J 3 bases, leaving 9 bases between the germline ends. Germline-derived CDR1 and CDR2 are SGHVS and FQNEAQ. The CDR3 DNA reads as TGTGCCAGCAGCTCTAACCCAGACACCGGGGAGCTGTTTTTT. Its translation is CASSSNPDTGELFF.

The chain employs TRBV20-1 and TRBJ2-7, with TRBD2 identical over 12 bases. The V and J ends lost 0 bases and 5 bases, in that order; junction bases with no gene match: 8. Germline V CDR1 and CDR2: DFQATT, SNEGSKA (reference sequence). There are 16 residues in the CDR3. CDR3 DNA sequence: TGCAGTGCTAGAGAGCCGACTAGCGGGAGTGGAGACGAGCAGTACGTC. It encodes CSAREPTSGSGDEQYV.

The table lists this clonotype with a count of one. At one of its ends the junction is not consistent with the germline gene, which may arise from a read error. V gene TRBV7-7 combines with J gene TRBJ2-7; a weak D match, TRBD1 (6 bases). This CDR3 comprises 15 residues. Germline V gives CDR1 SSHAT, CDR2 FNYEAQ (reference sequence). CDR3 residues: CASSLTGTSQSEQYF. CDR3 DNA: TGTGCTAGCAGCTTAACCGGGACAAGCCAAAGCGAGCAGTACTTC.

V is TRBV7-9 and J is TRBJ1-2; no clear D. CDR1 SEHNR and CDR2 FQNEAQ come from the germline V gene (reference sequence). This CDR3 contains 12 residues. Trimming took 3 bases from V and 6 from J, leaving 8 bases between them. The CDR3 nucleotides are TGTGCCAGCAGCTTGGGTTATGATGGCTACACCTTC. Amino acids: CASSLGYDGYTF.

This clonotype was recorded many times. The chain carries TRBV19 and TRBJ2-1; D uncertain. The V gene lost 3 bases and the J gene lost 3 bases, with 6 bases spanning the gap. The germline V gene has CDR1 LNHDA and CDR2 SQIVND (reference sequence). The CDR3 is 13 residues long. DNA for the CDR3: TGTGCCAGTAGTATCACAGACTACAATGAGCAGTTCTTC. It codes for CASSITDYNEQFF. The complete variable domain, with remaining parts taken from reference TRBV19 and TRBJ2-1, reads DGGITQSPKYLFRKEGQNVTLSCEQNLNHDAMYWYRQDPGQGLRLIYYSQIVNDFQKGDIAEGYSVSREKKESFPLTVTSAQKNPTAFYLCASSITDYNEQFFGPGTRLTVL.

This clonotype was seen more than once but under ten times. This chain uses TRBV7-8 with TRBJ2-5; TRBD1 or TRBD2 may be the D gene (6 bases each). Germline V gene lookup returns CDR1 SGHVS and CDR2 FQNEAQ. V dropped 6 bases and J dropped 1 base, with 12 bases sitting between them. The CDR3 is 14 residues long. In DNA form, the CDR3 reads TGTGCCAGCAGTCCGGGGGCGGTCCAAGAGACCCAGTACTTC. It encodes CASSPGAVQETQYF.

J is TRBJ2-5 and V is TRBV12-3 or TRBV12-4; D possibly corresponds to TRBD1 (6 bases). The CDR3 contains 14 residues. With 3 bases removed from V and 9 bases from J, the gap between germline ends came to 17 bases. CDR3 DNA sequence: TGTGCCAGCAGTTTCCAGGGGACGAGGCAGCCCCAGTACTTC. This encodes CASSFQGTRQPQYF.

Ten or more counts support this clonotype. The CDR3 DNA sequence: TGTGCCAGCAGTTTACTGACTAGCGGTATCTCCTACGAGCAGTACTTC. Translated: CASSLLTSGISYEQYF. The chain recombines TRBV28 with TRBJ2-7; 9 bases agree with TRBD2. The junction had 5 bases not matched to a gene; V was cut back by 2 bases and J by 0 bases. Germline CDR1 is MDHEN and CDR2 is SYDVKM. The CDR3 runs 16 residues.

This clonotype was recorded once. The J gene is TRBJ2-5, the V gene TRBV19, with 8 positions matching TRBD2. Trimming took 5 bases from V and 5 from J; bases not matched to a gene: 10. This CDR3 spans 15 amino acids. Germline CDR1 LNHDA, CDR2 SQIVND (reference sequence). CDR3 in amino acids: CASSQAGRAGETQYF. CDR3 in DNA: TGTGCCAGTAGTCAAGCCGGGAGGGCCGGCGAGACCCAGTACTTC.

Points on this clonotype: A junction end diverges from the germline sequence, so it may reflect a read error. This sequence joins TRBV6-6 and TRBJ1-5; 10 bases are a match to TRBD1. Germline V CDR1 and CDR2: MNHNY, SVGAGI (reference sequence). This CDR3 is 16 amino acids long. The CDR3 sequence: CASSFGTGASSQPQHF. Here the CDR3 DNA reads TGTGCCAGCAGTTTCGGGACAGGGGCGAGCAGTCAGCCCCAGCATTTT.

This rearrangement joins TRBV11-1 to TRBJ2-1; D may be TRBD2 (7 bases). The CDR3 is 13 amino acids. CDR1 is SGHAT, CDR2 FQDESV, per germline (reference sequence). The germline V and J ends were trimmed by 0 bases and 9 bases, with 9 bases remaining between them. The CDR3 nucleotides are TGTGCCAGCAGCTTAGCGGGAGGGGGTGAGCAGTTCTTC. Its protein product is CASSLAGGGEQFF.

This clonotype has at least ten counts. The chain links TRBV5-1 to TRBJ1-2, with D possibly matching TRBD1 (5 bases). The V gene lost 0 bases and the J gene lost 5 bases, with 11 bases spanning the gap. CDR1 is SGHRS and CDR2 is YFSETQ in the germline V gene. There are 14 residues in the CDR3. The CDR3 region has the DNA TGCGCCAGCAGCTTGGCGACAGACCTTTATGGCTACACCTTC. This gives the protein CASSLATDLYGYTF.

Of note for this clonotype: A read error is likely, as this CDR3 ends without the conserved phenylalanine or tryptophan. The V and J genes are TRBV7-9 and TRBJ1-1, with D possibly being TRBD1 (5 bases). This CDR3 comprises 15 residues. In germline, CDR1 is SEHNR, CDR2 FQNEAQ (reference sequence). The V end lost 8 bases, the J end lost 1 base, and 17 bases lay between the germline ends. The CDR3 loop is CASHGGGMTNTEAFS. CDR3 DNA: TGTGCCAGCCATGGTGGGGGAATGACGAACACTGAAGCTTTCTCT.

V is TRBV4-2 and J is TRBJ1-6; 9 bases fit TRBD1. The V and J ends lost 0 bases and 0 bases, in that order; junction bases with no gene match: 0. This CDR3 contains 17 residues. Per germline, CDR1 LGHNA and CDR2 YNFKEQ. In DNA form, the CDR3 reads TGTGCCAGCAGCCAAGAGACAGGGGGCTCCTATAATTCACCCCTCCACTTT. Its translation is CASSQETGGSYNSPLHF.

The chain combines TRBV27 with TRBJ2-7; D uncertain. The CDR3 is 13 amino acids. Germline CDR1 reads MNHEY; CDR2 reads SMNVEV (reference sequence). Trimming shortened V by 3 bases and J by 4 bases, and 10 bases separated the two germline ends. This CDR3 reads CASSFGPKYEQYF. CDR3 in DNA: TGTGCCAGCAGTTTCGGACCGAAATACGAGCAGTACTTC.

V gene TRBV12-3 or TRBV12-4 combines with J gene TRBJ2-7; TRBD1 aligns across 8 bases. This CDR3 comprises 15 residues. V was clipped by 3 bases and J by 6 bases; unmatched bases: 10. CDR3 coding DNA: TGTGCCAGCAGTTTGGGGCAGGGGGCATCGGGCGAGCAGTACTTC. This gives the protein CASSLGQGASGEQYF.